The 19 T cell receptor beta chains given below trace back to one sample, sequenced in a study of Ad26.COV2.S vaccination and SARS-CoV-2 variants. Treatment denoted: around 19 received Ad26.COV2.S at low or high dose, single or two shots; about five received placebo; per-sample allocation not given. Sample collection was performed on day 63 after the first vaccine or placebo injection. Sequenced by immunoSEQ multiplex PCR; TCRdb stores in-frame clones only, minus some. The repertoire holds under 550,000 clones, with more than 75% as singletons. The sequencing here drew on peripheral blood, taken in a trial of Ad26.COV2.S vaccine versus placebo. These receptors all stem from a person aged 18 to 59 who received the Ad26.COV2.S COVID-19 vaccine or a placebo.

The chain carries TRBV19 and TRBJ1-2; D is uncertain. V gave up 4 bases and J gave up 3 bases, with 12 bases separating them. The V gene's germline CDR1 is LNHDA and CDR2 SQIVND (reference sequence). The CDR3 extends over 14 amino acids. The CDR3 here is CASSTGSTDYGYTF. CDR3 coding DNA: TGTGCCAGTAGTACCGGGAGTACCGACTATGGCTACACCTTC.

The chain employs TRBV7-3 and TRBJ2-1, with 10 nucleotides matching TRBD2. Losses at the gene ends were 1 base for V and 0 bases for J; bases not matched to a gene: 6. Germline-derived CDR1 and CDR2 are SGHTA and FQGTGA. This CDR3 has 18 residues. In DNA, the CDR3 is TGTGCCAGCAGCTTAAGGCCTAGCGGGGGTAGCTCCTACAATGAGCAGTTCTTC. As protein: CASSLRPSGGSSYNEQFF.

The genes are TRBV4-3 and TRBJ2-1; tentatively, D is TRBD2 (6 bases). The germline CDR1 and CDR2 sequences are LGHNA and YSLEER. The CDR3 spans 14 residues. Trimming pared 0 bases from V and 7 bases from J, leaving 10 bases between. The CDR3 loop reads CASSQELARNEQFF. The CDR3 coding sequence is TGCGCCAGCAGCCAAGAACTAGCCAGAAATGAGCAGTTCTTC.

This clone has more than one count but fewer than ten. The rearrangement uses TRBV7-2 and TRBJ2-7, with D unresolved. Germline CDR1 and CDR2: SGHTA and FQGNSA. Trimming took 4 bases from V and 5 from J, leaving 15 bases between them. The CDR3 runs to 14 residues. The CDR3 loop reads CASSSSWGKDEQYF. The CDR3 nucleotides are TGTGCCAGCAGCTCCTCGTGGGGTAAGGACGAGCAGTACTTC.

CDR3 region: CASSLFAEPYGYTF. The CDR3 DNA reads as TGTGCCAGCAGCTTATTCGCAGAACCCTATGGCTACACCTTC. The V gene is TRBV11-2, the J gene TRBJ1-2; D uncertain. Trimming took off 2 bases at V and 4 bases at J, with 11 bases between the two ends. Germline V gives CDR1 SGHAT, CDR2 FQNNGV. The length of the CDR3 is 14 residues. Looking up the rest from reference TRBV11-2 and TRBJ1-2 gives the full variable domain: EAGVAQSPRYKIIEKRQSVAFWCNPISGHATLYWYQQILGQGPKLLIQFQNNGVVDDSQLPKDRFSAERLKGVDSTLKIQPAKLEDSAVYLCASSLFAEPYGYTFGSGTRLTVV.

V and J are TRBV30 and TRBJ2-7, with D hard to call. Germline loops: CDR1 GTSNPN, CDR2 SVGIG (reference sequence). Trimming pared 3 bases from V and 4 bases from J, leaving 13 bases between. The CDR3 totals 13 residues. The CDR3 DNA is TGTGCCTGGAGCCCGACCCGAAAATACGAGCAGTACTTC. Protein product: CAWSPTRKYEQYF.

This sequence joins TRBV12-3 or TRBV12-4 and TRBJ2-5; no reliable D call. V was clipped by 5 bases and J by 5 bases, with 6 bases between them. The CDR3 is 11 residues long. This CDR3 reads CASSARETQYF. The CDR3 DNA is TGTGCCAGCAGTGCAAGGGAGACCCAGTACTTC.

A single count supports this clone. The chain joins TRBV7-3 to TRBJ2-6, with D unclear. This CDR3 comprises 18 residues. Trimming removed 0 bases from V and 0 bases from J, with 12 bases in between. Germline V lookup: CDR1 SGHTA, CDR2 FQGTGA. The CDR3 spells CASSLTGREYSGANVLTF. The CDR3 DNA reads TGTGCCAGCAGCTTAACGGGCAGAGAGTACTCTGGGGCCAACGTCCTGACTTTC.

A remark on this clone: One end of the junction fails to match germline, which may point to a read error. The rearrangement uses TRBV7-3 and TRBJ2-7, with 12 bases matching TRBD1. The length of the CDR3 is 15 residues. Per germline, CDR1 SGHTA and CDR2 FQGTGA. In nucleotides, the CDR3 is TGTACCAGCAGCTTACGGGACAGGGGGCTCTACGAGCAGTACTTC. Translated: CTSSLRDRGLYEQYF. Filled out from reference TRBV7-3 and TRBJ2-7, the complete variable domain reads GAGVSQTPSNKVTEKGKYVELRCDPISGHTALYWYRQSLGQGPEFLIYFQGTGAADDSGLPNDRFFAVRPEGSVSTLKIQRTERGDSAVYLCTSSLRDRGLYEQYFGPGTRLTVT.

This sequence joins TRBV5-1 and TRBJ1-1; D is perhaps TRBD1 (5 bases). The germline V and J ends were trimmed by 0 bases and 5 bases, with 17 bases remaining between them. Germline assignment: CDR1 SGHRS and CDR2 YFSETQ. This CDR3 region has 16 residues. CDR3 in amino acids: CASSLDAGRVWTEAFF. The CDR3, as DNA: TGCGCCAGCAGCTTGGACGCAGGGAGGGTGTGGACTGAAGCTTTCTTT. The whole variable domain, filled in from reference TRBV5-1 and TRBJ1-1, reads KAGVTQTPRYLIKTRGQQVTLSCSPISGHRSVSWYQQTPGQGLQFLFEYFSETQRNKGNFPGRFSGRQFSNSRSEMNVSTLELGDSALYLCASSLDAGRVWTEAFFGQGTRLTVV.

This chain's CDR3 is CAWSGSDYGYTF. As DNA, the CDR3 is TGTGCCTGGAGTGGATCCGACTATGGCTACACCTTC. J is TRBJ1-2 and V is TRBV30, with D hard to call. The germline CDR1 and CDR2 sequences are GTSNPN and SVGIG (reference sequence). Trimming left V 1 base short and J 3 bases short, with 6 bases between. This CDR3 region has 12 residues.

J is TRBJ1-6 and V is TRBV27; 9 bases line up with TRBD1. Germline CDR1 and CDR2: MNHEY and SMNVEV (reference sequence). The CDR3 spans 14 residues. The ends lost 7 bases at V and 10 bases at J; junction bases unmatched: 8. The CDR3 region has the DNA TGTGCCAGCACCGAACAGGGGGCTAAGTCACCCCTCCACTTT. This gives the protein CASTEQGAKSPLHF.

The V gene is TRBV19, the J gene TRBJ1-4; perhaps TRBD1 as D (5 bases). Germline values: CDR1 LNHDA, CDR2 SQIVND (reference sequence). The CDR3 runs to 14 residues. V was trimmed by 2 bases and J by 5 bases, leaving 9 bases between them. The CDR3 nucleotides are TGTGCCAGTAGTATAAAAAGGGACAATGAAAAACTGTTTTTT. Amino acid sequence: CASSIKRDNEKLFF.

J is TRBJ2-3 and V is TRBV6-5; D might be TRBD2 (9 bases). Germline lookup yields CDR1 MNHEY and CDR2 SVGAGI. The CDR3 loop spans 15 amino acids. Trimming removed 8 bases from V and 7 bases from J, with 22 bases in between. CDR3 in DNA: TGTGCCAGCGCCAGGGGGCTAGCGGGGAAGAATACGCAGTATTTT. Amino acid sequence: CASARGLAGKNTQYF.

The rearrangement links TRBV15 to TRBJ1-1; 7 positions agree with TRBD1. The germline V gene encodes CDR1 LNHNV and CDR2 YYDKDF (reference sequence). CDR3 length equals 15 residues. With 5 bases clipped from V and 4 bases from J, the junction kept 10 bases outside the gene matches. CDR3 protein: CATSSGPGGSTEAFF. CDR3 in DNA: TGTGCCACCAGCTCTGGTCCAGGGGGGAGCACTGAAGCTTTCTTT.

The chain employs TRBV27 and TRBJ2-1; TRBD1 matches at 7 bases. V dropped 3 bases and J dropped 6; count of bases not matched to a gene: 8. Germline loops: CDR1 MNHEY, CDR2 SMNVEV (reference sequence). There are 15 residues in the CDR3. In nucleotides, the CDR3 is TGTGCCAGCAGTTTTTTTCCCGACAGGGCCAATGAGCAGTTCTTC. Protein sequence: CASSFFPDRANEQFF.

The chain uses TRBV7-3 and TRBJ2-7; D remains ambiguous. Germline V gives CDR1 SGHTA, CDR2 FQGTGA. The CDR3 covers 13 residues. The V end was cut by 5 bases, the J end by 6 bases, with 14 bases between. The CDR3 bases are TGTGCCAGCAGCCTTGGGGTTAAGGGCGAGCAGTACTTC. Translated: CASSLGVKGEQYF.

This chain connects TRBV6-2 or TRBV6-3 to TRBJ2-5, with 9 nucleotides matching TRBD2. Trimming cost V 0 bases and J 4 bases; bases outside gene matches: 6. Looked up from germline, CDR1 is MNHEY and CDR2 is SVGEGT. The CDR3 is 16 residues long. The CDR3 bases are TGTGCCAGCAGTTACTCGTCTGCGGGGGGGCCAGAGACCCAGTACTTC. As protein: CASSYSSAGGPETQYF.

The chain couples TRBV3-1 (or the pseudogene TRBV3-2) to TRBJ2-7, with 7 bases lining up with TRBD1. Germline assignment: CDR1 LGHDT and CDR2 YNNKEL (reference sequence). J lost 5 bases, V lost 1 base, and 2 bases had no gene match. CDR3 length: 13 residues. This chain's CDR3 is CASSQGTGDEQYF. The CDR3 DNA sequence: TGTGCCAGCAGCCAAGGAACAGGGGACGAGCAGTACTTC.